This T cell receptor beta chain was retrieved from a study of T cell responses to AZD1222 COVID-19 vaccine (dated by TCRdb to about 2021). In terms of the full investigation: TCR sequencing covered fewer than 250 trial participants: 207 given two doses of AZD1222 and about 26 given two doses of MenACWY control vaccine. Trial participants were enrolled by age into subgroups of 18-55, 56-69 and 70-plus years, and roughly 150, 30 and 60 TCR-sequenced participants, respectively, were included in these subgroups. What the authors observed across the whole study: Spike-specific TCR breadth and depth rose significantly after two AZD1222 doses compared with day 0 and with MenACWY recipients. Participants were mostly white British and included more females than males, and it was suggested by the authors that clonal diversity may have been underestimated. In the small 56-69-year group, the increase in depth fell short of significance, most likely because of low power. Because no day 14 peak-response samples were available, the repertoires could be characterized only after the peak T cell response. Epitopes outside the regions mutated in the B.1.351 and B.1.1.7 variants were reportedly recognized by nearly half of the unique spike-specific TCRs. Conclusions about previously exposed vaccinees are limited because only six or seven AZD1222 recipients were SARS-CoV-2 seropositive at baseline. CD4 TCRs associated with the vaccine covered the entire spike protein, and the dominant responses were in regions 160-218 and 743-854.

The cysteine opens and the phenylalanine closes a CDR3 of 15 amino acids. Left in the record is the CDR3 DNA by itself, 45 bases read in frame from the first base. Sequences SGHTA (CDR1) and FQGNSA (CDR2) are obtained from the germline V gene. The junction carries 12 bases between V and J, which are trimmed by 0 bases and 5 bases respectively. The time point label here, explained by the study, means: about 28 days (+/-7) after the second vaccine dose. Because spike-specific TCR depth and breadth did not differ between the two schedules, AZD1222 recipients who got a second dose at roughly 4 weeks were pooled with those who got a second dose at roughly 12 weeks. Vaccinee samples came from UK trials COV001 and COV002, including a single-blind randomized controlled phase 2/3 trial of AZD1222 (ChAdOx1 nCoV-19) in healthy adults. Trial participant PBMC samples were collected at day 0 and day 28 after the second dose for TCRbeta chain sequencing.

As regards this clone: The specificity of this receptor is unknown. Within one base of it there is no much larger clone, and no base qualities were kept.

The CDR3 regions of human TCRbeta chains were analyzed by immunosequencing. Processing in the source paper ran as follows. Repertoire TCRs were matched against a reference library of SARS-CoV-2-specific TCRs generated with the MIRA antigen-specificity platform. Breadth was defined as the fraction of unique TCRs that were SARS-CoV-2-associated, and depth was defined as the fraction of total T cells that were SARS-CoV-2-associated. Using the MIRA data, every spike-specific TCR was mapped to the spike region that the TCR reacted to and assigned to either a CD4 or a CD8 class. Log10-transformed breadth and depth values were compared by one-way ANOVA with Sidak's multiple comparisons tests. Entries here come from immuneACCESS through TCRdb and include only in-frame sequences with V and J called. Some clones fail to appear in such tables; in the studies checked, an unresolved V gene covers under half of the shortfall, and the cause of the remainder is unknown. The D gene and trimming were derived from the DNA, and the V and J assignments and clone size from that table. The sample data list over 120,000 clones, and 80% to 95% of these were observed just once. Of the sample, about 3.7% is held by the ten largest clones.

The TCR originated in an adult who received the AZD1222 COVID-19 vaccine. The chain was built from TRBV7-2 and TRBJ2-3; no D gene is confidently identified. Sequences were derived from peripheral blood, sampled 28 days after the second AZD1222 dose. The nucleotide sequence is given as TGTGCCAGCAGCTTAGCCGTGGGTTGGAAAGATACGCAGTATTTT. Its translation reads: CASSLAVGWKDTQYF.